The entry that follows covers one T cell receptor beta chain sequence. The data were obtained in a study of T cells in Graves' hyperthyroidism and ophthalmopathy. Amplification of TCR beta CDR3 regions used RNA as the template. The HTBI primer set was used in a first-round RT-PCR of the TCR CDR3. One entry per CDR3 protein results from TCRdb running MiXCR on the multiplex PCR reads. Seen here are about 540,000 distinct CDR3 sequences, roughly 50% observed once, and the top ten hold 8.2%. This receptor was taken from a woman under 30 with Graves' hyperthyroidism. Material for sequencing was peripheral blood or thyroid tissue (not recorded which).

In DNA, the CDR3 is TGTGCCAGCAGCGTAGCCGGAAACACCGGGGAGCTGTTTTTT. Protein: CASSVAGNTGELFF. The V call is TRBV9, the J call TRBJ2-2; D unclear. V gave up 0 bases and J gave up 2 bases, with 5 bases separating them. CDR3 length: 14 residues. The germline V gene has CDR1 SGDLS and CDR2 YYNGEE.